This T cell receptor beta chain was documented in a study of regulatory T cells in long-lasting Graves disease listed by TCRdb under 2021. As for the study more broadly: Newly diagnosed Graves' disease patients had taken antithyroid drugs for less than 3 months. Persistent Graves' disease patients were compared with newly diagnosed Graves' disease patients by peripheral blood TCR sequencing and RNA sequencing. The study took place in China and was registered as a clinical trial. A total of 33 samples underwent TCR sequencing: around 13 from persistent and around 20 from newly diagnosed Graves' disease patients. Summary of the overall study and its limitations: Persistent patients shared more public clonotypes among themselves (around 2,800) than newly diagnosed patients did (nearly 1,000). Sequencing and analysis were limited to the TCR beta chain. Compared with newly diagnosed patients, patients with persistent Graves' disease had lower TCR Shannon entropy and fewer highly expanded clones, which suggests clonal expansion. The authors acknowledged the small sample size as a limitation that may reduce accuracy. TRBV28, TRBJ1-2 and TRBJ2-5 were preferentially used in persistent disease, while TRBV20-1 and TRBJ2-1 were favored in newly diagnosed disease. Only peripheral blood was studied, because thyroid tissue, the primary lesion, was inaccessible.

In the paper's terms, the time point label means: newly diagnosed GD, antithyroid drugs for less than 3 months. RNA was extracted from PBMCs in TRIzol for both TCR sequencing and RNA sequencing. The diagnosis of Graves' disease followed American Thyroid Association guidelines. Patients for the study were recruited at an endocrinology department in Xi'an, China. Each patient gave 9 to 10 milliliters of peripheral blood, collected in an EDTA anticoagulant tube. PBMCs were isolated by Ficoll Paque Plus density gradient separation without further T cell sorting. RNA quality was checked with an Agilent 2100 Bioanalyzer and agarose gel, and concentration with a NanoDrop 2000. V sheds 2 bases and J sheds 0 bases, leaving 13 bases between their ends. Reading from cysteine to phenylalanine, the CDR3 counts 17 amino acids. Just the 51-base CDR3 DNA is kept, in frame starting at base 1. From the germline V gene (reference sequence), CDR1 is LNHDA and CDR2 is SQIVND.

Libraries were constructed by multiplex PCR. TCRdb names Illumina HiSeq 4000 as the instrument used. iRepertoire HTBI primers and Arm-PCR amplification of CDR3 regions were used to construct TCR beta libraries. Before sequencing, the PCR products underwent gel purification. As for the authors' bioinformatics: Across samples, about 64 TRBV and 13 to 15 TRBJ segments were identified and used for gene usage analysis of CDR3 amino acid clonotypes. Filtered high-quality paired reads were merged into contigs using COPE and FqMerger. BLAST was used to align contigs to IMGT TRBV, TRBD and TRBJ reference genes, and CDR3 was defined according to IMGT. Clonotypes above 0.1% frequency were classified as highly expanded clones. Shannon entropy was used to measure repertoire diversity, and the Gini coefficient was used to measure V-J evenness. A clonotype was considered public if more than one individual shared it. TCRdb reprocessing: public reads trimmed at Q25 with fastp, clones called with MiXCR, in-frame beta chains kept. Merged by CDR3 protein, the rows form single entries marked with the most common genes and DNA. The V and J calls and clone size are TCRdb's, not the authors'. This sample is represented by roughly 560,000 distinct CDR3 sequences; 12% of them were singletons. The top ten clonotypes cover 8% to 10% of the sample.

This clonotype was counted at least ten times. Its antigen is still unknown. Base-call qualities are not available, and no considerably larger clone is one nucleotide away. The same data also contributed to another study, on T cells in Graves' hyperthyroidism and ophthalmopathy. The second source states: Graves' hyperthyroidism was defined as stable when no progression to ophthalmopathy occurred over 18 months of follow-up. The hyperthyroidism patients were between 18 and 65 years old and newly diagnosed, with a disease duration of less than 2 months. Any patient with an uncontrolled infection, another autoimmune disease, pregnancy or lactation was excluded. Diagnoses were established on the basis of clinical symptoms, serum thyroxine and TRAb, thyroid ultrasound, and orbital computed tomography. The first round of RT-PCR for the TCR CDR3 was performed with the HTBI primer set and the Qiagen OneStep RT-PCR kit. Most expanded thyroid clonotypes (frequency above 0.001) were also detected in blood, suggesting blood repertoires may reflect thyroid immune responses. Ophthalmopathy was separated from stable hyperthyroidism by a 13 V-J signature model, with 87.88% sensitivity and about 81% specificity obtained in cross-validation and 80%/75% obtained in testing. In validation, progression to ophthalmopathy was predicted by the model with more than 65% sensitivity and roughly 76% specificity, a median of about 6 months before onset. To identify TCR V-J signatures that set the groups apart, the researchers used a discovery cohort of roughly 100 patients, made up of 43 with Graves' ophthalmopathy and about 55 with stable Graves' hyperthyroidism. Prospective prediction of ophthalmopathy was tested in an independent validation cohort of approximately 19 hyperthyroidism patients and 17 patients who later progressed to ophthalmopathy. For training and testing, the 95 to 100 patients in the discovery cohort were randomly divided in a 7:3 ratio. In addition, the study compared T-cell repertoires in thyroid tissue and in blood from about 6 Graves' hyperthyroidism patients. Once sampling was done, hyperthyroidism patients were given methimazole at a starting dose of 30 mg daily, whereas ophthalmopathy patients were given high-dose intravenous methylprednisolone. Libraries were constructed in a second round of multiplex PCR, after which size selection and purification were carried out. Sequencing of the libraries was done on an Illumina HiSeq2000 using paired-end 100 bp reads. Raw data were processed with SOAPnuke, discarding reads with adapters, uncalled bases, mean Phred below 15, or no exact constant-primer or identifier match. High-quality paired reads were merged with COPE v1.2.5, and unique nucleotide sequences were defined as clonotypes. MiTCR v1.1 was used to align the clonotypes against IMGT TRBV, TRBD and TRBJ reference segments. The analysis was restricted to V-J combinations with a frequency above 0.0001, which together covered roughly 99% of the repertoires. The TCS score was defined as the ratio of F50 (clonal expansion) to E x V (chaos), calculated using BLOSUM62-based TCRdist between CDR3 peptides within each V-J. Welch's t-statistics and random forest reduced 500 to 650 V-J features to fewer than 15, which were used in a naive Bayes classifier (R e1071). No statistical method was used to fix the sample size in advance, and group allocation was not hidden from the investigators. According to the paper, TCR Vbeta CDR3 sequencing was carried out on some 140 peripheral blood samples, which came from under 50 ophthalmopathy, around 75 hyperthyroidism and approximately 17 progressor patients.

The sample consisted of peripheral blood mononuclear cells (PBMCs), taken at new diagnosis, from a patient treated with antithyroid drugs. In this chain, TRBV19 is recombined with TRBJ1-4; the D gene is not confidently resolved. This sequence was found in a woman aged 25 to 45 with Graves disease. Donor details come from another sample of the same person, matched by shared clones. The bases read TGTGCCAGTAGTATACAGCAGAGTGCTGCAACTAATGAAAAACTGTTTTTT. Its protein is CASSIQQSAATNEKLFF. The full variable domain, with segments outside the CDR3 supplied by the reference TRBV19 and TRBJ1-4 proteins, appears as DGGITQSPKYLFRKEGQNVTLSCEQNLNHDAMYWYRQDPGQGLRLIYYSQIVNDFQKGDIAEGYSVSREKKESFPLTVTSAQKNPTAFYLCASSIQQSAATNEKLFFGSGTQLSVL.